One T cell receptor (beta chain) is described in this entry. Its matching antigen is unknown. Germline assignment: CDR1 DFQATT and CDR2 SNEGSKA (reference sequence). This CDR3 has 14 amino acids. V was trimmed by 6 bases and J by 2 bases, leaving 14 bases between them. TCRdb passed the 5' RACE reads through MiXCR, listing each CDR3 protein once. The data show about 190,000 distinct CDR3 sequences, 15% to 20% seen once. The sample is drawn from a study of T-cell memory formation after mild COVID-19. General study findings and limits: Clones that got smaller from day 15 to 85 had even CD4/CD8, while clones growing later tipped toward CD4+.

The sample was PBMCs or a T cell subset sorted from them (not recorded which). The TCR originated in an adult woman who had mild COVID-19 (a few samples of this study predate the infection). Cell type and time point are not known. The rearrangement uses TRBV20-1 and TRBJ1-5, with D possibly matching TRBD1 (5 bases). CDR3 DNA: TGCAGTGCCCTCCCAGGGTCGGGCAATCAGCCCCAGCATTTT. Translation gives CSALPGSGNQPQHF.